These T cell receptor beta chains were read from a single sample in a study of T and B cells in COVID-19 patients. TCRdb passed the multiplex PCR reads through MiXCR, listing each CDR3 protein once. The data hold 20,000 to 25,000 distinct CDR3 sequences, with 30% observed a single time. Sequenced material: blood. The source is a human donor who had recovered from COVID-19. Both conserved end residues are part of each CDR3. Each record gives: V gene, clone size, J gene, D gene, CDR3 protein, CDR3 DNA. A D gene is named only where the DNA matches it firmly. The size of a clone is reported for some rows only, either as once, few or many, or as a class for expanded clones.

v_call: TRBV30
clone_size: many
j_call: TRBJ2-2
d_call: TRBD2
cdr3_aa: CAWSVRPPGLAGRKSNTGELFF
cdr3_nt: TGTGCCTGGAGTGTCCGACCCCCCGGACTAGCGGGGAGGAAGTCGAACACCGGGGAGCTGTTTTTT

v_call: TRBV30
clone_size: NA
j_call: TRBJ1-3
d_call: NA
cdr3_aa: CAWSVPGSSGNTIYF
cdr3_nt: TGTGCCTGGAGTGTCCCTGGGAGCTCTGGAAACACCATATATTTT

v_call: TRBV29-1
clone_size: medium-sized
j_call: TRBJ2-5
d_call: NA
cdr3_aa: CSVSVRETQYF
cdr3_nt: TGCAGCGTGTCAGTGAGGGAGACCCAGTACTTC

v_call: TRBV12-3/TRBV12-4
clone_size: few
j_call: TRBJ1-5
d_call: NA
cdr3_aa: CASSLDRNQPQHF
cdr3_nt: TGTGCCAGCAGTTTAGACCGCAATCAGCCCCAGCATTTT

v_call: TRBV12-3/TRBV12-4
clone_size: few
j_call: TRBJ2-7
d_call: NA
cdr3_aa: CASSFRPNYEQYF
cdr3_nt: TGTGCCAGCAGTTTTCGCCCGAATTACGAGCAGTACTTC

v_call: TRBV10-1
clone_size: few
j_call: TRBJ2-6
d_call: NA
cdr3_aa: CASSDPGASGANVLTF
cdr3_nt: TGCGCCAGCAGTGACCCGGGAGCCTCTGGGGCCAACGTCCTGACTTTC

v_call: TRBV5-1
clone_size: NA
j_call: TRBJ2-5
d_call: TRBD2
cdr3_aa: CASSPKLAGAFEETQYF
cdr3_nt: TGCGCCAGCAGCCCCAAACTAGCGGGGGCCTTCGAAGAGACCCAGTACTTC

v_call: TRBV2
clone_size: NA
j_call: TRBJ2-3
d_call: NA
cdr3_aa: CASSEADATDTQYF
cdr3_nt: TGTGCCAGCAGTGAAGCGGACGCCACAGATACGCAGTATTTT

v_call: TRBV15
clone_size: many
j_call: TRBJ1-5
d_call: TRBD1
cdr3_aa: CATSSPGQGRGQPQHF
cdr3_nt: TGTGCCACCAGCAGCCCAGGACAGGGCCGTGGTCAGCCCCAGCATTTT

v_call: TRBV7-9
clone_size: NA
j_call: TRBJ1-2
d_call: NA
cdr3_aa: CASTPTADYGYTF
cdr3_nt: TGTGCCAGCACCCCGACAGCCGACTATGGCTACACCTTC

v_call: TRBV12-3/TRBV12-4
clone_size: NA
j_call: TRBJ1-5
d_call: NA
cdr3_aa: CASSFAGSNQPQHF
cdr3_nt: TGTGCCAGCAGTTTCGCGGGGAGCAATCAGCCCCAGCATTTT

v_call: TRBV6-6
clone_size: medium-sized
j_call: TRBJ2-7
d_call: NA
cdr3_aa: CASSLASYEQYF
cdr3_nt: TGTGCCAGCAGCCTAGCCTCCTACGAGCAGTACTTC

v_call: TRBV12-3/TRBV12-4
clone_size: NA
j_call: TRBJ2-2
d_call: NA
cdr3_aa: CASSPGQGGAGELFF
cdr3_nt: TGTGCCAGCAGCCCCGGGCAGGGGGGCGCCGGGGAGCTGTTTTTT

v_call: TRBV19
clone_size: many
j_call: TRBJ1-4
d_call: NA
cdr3_aa: CASSIGSTNEKLFF
cdr3_nt: TGTGCCAGTAGTATCGGCTCAACTAATGAAAAACTGTTTTTT

v_call: TRBV12-3/TRBV12-4
clone_size: NA
j_call: TRBJ1-1
d_call: TRBD1
cdr3_aa: CASSDRGNTEAFF
cdr3_nt: TGTGCCAGCAGCGACAGGGGGAACACTGAAGCTTTCTTT

v_call: TRBV5-1
clone_size: NA
j_call: TRBJ1-4
d_call: NA
cdr3_aa: CASSLGPGDYEKLFF
cdr3_nt: TGCGCCAGCAGCTTGGGACCAGGGGATTACGAAAAACTGTTTTTT

v_call: TRBV11-1
clone_size: once
j_call: TRBJ2-2
d_call: NA
cdr3_aa: CASRRGGGSPADTGELFF
cdr3_nt: TGTGCCAGCAGGAGGGGGGGGGGGTCTCCGGCCGACACCGGGGAGCTGTTTTTT

v_call: TRBV7-6
clone_size: once
j_call: TRBJ1-1
d_call: TRBD1
cdr3_aa: CASSFQGANTEAFF
cdr3_nt: TGTGCCAGCAGCTTTCAGGGGGCAAACACTGAAGCTTTCTTT